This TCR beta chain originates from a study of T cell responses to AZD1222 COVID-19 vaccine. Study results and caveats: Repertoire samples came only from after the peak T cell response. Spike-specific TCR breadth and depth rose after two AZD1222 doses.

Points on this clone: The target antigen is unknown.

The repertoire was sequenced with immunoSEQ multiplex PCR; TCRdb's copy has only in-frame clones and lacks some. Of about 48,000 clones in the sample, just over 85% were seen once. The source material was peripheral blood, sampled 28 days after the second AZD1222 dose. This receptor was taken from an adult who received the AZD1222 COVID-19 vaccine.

CDR3 sequence (DNA): TGCGCCAGCAGCTTTGGTGTCAGGGAAAGCCCGGTGCAGTTCTTC. Its translation: CASSFGVRESPVQFF. The V gene is TRBV5-1, the J gene TRBJ2-1; TRBD1 is a possible D gene (5 bases). V lost 2 bases, J lost 12 bases, and 21 bases lay in between. The CDR3 contains 15 residues. Germline V gene lookup returns CDR1 SGHRS and CDR2 YFSETQ.